These 5 T cell receptor beta chains originate from one sample sequenced in a study of blood T cell repertoires in COVID-19. The protocol was immunoSEQ multiplex PCR, while the TCRdb copy is restricted to in-frame clones and leaves out a portion. Here the sample spans 210,000 or so clones, about nine tenths being singletons. Sequencing input: peripheral blood. The receptors come from a woman in her 50s with acute or convalescent COVID-19.

This sequence joins TRBV5-4 and TRBJ2-3; 10 nucleotides line up with TRBD2. The V gene's germline CDR1 is SGHNT and CDR2 YYREEE (reference sequence). V dropped 3 bases and J dropped 5; count of bases not matched to a gene: 9. The CDR3 consists of 16 residues. CDR3 DNA: TGTGCCAGCAGCTGGGGGGGGACTAGCGACGGAGATACGCAGTATTTT. It codes for CASSWGGTSDGDTQYF.

The rearrangement joins TRBV7-2 to TRBJ1-3; 10 positions match TRBD1. The CDR3 is 16 amino acids. Germline loops: CDR1 SGHTA, CDR2 FQGNSA. The V and J ends lost 5 bases and 2 bases, in that order; junction bases with no gene match: 6. The CDR3 bases are TGTGCCAGCAGCAGGGGACAGGGGTCAGCTGGAAACACCATATATTTT. Translation: CASSRGQGSAGNTIYF.

The chain carries TRBV7-2 and TRBJ2-3; no clear D. The V end lost 2 bases, the J end lost 3 bases, and 3 bases lay between the germline ends. The V gene's germline CDR1 is SGHTA and CDR2 FQGNSA. This CDR3 region has 12 residues. Here the CDR3 reads CASSLYTDTQYF. DNA for the CDR3: TGTGCCAGCAGCTTATATACAGATACGCAGTATTTT.

The V call is TRBV18, the J call TRBJ2-2; 9 bases map to TRBD2. This CDR3 comprises 17 residues. CDR1 and CDR2 (germline): KGHSH, LQKENI. V lost 3 bases to trimming and J lost 5 bases; unmatched junction nucleotides: 10. This chain's CDR3 is CASSPPIAGVGTGELFF. CDR3 nucleotide sequence: TGTGCCAGCTCACCCCCGATAGCGGGAGTAGGAACCGGGGAGCTGTTTTTT.

The chain joins TRBV5-1 to TRBJ2-5; D might be TRBD1 (6 bases). The CDR3 has 13 amino acids. From germline, CDR1 is SGHRS and CDR2 YFSETQ. The ends were cut back, 4 bases at V and 2 bases at J, with 9 bases in the middle. The CDR3 DNA sequence: TGCGCCAGCAGCCCGGGACAACAAGAGACCCAGTACTTC. This sequence encodes CASSPGQQETQYF.